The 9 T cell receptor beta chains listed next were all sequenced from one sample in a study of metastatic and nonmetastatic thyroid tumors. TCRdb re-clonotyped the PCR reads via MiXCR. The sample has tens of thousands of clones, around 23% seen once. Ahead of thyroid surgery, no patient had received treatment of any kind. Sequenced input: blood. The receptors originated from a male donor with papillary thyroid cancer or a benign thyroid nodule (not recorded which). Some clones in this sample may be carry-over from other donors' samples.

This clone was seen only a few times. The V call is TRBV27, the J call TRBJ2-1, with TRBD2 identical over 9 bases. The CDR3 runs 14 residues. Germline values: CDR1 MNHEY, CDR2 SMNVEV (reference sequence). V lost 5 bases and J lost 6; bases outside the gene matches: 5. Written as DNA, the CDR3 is TGTGCCAGCAGTCCGCGGGAGGGGAGCAATGAGCAGTTCTTC. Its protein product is CASSPREGSNEQFF.

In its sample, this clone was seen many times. CDR3 sequence reads: CASSLGDGYTEAFF. CDR3 DNA sequence: TGTGCCAGCAGTTTAGGGGACGGATACACTGAAGCTTTCTTT. This rearrangement joins TRBV27 to TRBJ1-1, with D possibly TRBD1 on 5 matching bases. Trimming shortened V by 2 bases and J by 3 bases, and 10 bases separated the two germline ends. The CDR3 is 14 residues long. Germline values: CDR1 MNHEY, CDR2 SMNVEV (reference sequence).

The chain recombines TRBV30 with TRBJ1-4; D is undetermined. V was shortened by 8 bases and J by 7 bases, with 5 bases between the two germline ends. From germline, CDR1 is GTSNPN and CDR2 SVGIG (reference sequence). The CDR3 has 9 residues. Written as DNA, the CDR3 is TGTGCCCGGGGTGAAAAACTGTTTTTT. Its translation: CARGEKLFF.

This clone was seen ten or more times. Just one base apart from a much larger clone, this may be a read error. The CDR3 is CASSLSGRTHEQYF. The CDR3 region has the DNA TGTGCCAGCAGCTTAAGTGGCAGGACCCACGAGCAGTACTTC. The rearrangement uses TRBV5-8 and TRBJ2-7; D uncertain. This CDR3 region has 14 residues. Germline CDR1 reads SGHTS; CDR2 reads YDEGEE. V was clipped by 2 bases and J by 5 bases, with 14 bases between them. Based on the CDR3 plus reference TRBV5-8 and TRBJ2-7, the full variable domain is EAGVTQSPTHLIKTRGQQATLRCSPISGHTSVYWYQQALGLGLQFLLWYDEGEERNRGNFPPRFSGRQFPNYSSELNVNALELEDSALYLCASSLSGRTHEQYFGPGTRLTVT.

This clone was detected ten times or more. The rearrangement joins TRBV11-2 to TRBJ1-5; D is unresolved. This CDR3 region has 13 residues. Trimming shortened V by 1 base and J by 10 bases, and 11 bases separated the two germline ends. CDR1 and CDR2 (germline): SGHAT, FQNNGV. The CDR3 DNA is TGTGCCAGCAGCTTAGTGCAGGCCAGCCCCCAGCATTTT. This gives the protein CASSLVQASPQHF.

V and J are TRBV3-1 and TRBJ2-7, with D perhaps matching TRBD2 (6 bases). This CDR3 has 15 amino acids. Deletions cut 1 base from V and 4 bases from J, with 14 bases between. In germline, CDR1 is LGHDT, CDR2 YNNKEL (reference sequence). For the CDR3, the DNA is TGTGCCAGCAGCCAAGGTTGGGGAGGAGTTTACGAGCAGTACTTC. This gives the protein CASSQGWGGVYEQYF.

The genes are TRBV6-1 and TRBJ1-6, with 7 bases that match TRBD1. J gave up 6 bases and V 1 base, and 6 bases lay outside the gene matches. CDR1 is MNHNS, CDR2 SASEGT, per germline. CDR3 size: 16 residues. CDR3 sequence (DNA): TGTGCCAGCAGTGAAGAGGCGGGACAGCGTAATTCACCCCTCCACTTT. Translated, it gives CASSEEAGQRNSPLHF.

The CDR3 coding sequence is TGCAGCGTTACCCACGTAGCTAGCGGGAGGCGCACCGGGGAGCTGTTTTTT. This translates into CSVTHVASGRRTGELFF. The chain uses TRBV29-1 and TRBJ2-2; 11 bases map to TRBD2. CDR3 length equals 17 residues. The V and J ends lost 5 bases and 4 bases, in that order; junction bases with no gene match: 12. The V gene's germline CDR1 is SQVTM and CDR2 ANQGSEA.

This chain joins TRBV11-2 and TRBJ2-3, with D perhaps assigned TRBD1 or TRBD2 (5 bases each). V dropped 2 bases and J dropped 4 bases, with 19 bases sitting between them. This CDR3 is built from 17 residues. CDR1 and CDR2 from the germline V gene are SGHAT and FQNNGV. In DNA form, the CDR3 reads TGTGCCAGCAGCTTAAACGCGAGGGGTGGTCATGCAGATACGCAGTATTTT. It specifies CASSLNARGGHADTQYF.